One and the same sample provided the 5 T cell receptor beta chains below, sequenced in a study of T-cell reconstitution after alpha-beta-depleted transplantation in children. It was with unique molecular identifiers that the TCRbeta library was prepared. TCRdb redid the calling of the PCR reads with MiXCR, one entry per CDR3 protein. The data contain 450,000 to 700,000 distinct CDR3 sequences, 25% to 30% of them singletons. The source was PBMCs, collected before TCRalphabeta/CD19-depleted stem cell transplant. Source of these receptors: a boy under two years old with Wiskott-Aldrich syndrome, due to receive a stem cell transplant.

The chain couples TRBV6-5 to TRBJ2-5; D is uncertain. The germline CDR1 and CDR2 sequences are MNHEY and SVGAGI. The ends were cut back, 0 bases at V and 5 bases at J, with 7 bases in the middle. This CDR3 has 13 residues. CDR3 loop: CASSYSPGETQYF. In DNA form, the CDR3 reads TGTGCCAGCAGTTACTCCCCGGGTGAGACCCAGTACTTC.

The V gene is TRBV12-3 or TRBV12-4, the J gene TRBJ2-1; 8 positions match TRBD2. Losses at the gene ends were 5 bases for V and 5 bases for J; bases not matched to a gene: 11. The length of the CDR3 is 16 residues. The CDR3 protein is CASSPRTSRSHNEQFF. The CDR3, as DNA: TGTGCCAGCAGTCCCCGGACTAGCAGAAGCCACAATGAGCAGTTCTTC.

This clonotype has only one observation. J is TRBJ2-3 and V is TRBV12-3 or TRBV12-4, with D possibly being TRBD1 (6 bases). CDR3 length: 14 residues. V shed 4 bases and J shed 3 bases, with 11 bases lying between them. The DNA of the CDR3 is TGTGCCAGCAGTTCAAACAGGGAAACAGATACGCAGTATTTT. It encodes CASSSNRETDTQYF.

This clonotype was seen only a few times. CDR3 bases: TGTGCCAGCAATACCGGCCACCGTATGGGTGAGCAGTTCTTC. Its protein product is CASNTGHRMGEQFF. V and J are TRBV27 and TRBJ2-1; the D is unclear. The ends were cut back, 7 bases at V and 9 bases at J, with 19 bases in the middle. The CDR3 has 14 amino acids. CDR1 is MNHEY and CDR2 is SMNVEV in the germline V gene (reference sequence).

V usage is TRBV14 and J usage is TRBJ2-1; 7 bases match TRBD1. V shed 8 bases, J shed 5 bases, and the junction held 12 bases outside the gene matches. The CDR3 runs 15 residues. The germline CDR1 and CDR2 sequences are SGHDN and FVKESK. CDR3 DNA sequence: TGTGCCAGCGCGATCTGGACAGGAAAAAACAATGAGCAGTTCTTC. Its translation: CASAIWTGKNNEQFF. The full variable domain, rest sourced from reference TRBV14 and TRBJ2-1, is EAGVTQFPSHSVIEKGQTVTLRCDPISGHDNLYWYRRVMGKEIKFLLHFVKESKQDESGMPNNRFLAERTGGTYSTLKVQPAELEDSGVYFCASAIWTGKNNEQFFGPGTRLTVL.